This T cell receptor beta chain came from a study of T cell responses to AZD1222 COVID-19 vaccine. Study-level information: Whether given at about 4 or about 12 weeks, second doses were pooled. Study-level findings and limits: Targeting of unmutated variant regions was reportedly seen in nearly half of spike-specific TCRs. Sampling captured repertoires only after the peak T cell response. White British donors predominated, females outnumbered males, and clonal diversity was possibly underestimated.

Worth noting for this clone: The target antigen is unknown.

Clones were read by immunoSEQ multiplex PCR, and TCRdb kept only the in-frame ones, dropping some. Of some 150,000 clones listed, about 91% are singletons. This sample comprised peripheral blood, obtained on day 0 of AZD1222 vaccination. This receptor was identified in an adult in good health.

CDR3 amino acids: CASVSDSFYEQYF. The DNA for the CDR3 is TGTGCTAGTGTATCGGACAGCTTCTACGAGCAGTACTTC. V gene TRBV12-5 combines with J gene TRBJ2-7, with D perhaps matching TRBD1 (6 bases). Germline loops: CDR1 LGHNT, CDR2 FRNRAP. With 7 bases removed from V and 3 bases from J, the gap between germline ends came to 13 bases. The CDR3 has 13 residues.